The present TCR beta chain was sequenced within a study of T cells in Graves' hyperthyroidism and ophthalmopathy. The CDR3 regions of TCR beta were amplified from RNA transcripts. HTBI primers were employed in a first-round RT-PCR of the TCR CDR3. MiXCR was run by TCRdb on the multiplex PCR reads, yielding one entry per CDR3 protein. Altogether 450,000 to 650,000 distinct CDR3 sequences are present, around 14% being singletons, with the ten largest covering around 7%. The V end lost 6 bases, the J end lost 11 bases, and 16 bases lay between the germline ends. Germline V gives CDR1 MNHEY, CDR2 SMNVEV (reference sequence). This CDR3 contains 13 residues. The sample holds a few counts of this clonotype.

This rearrangement joins TRBV27 to TRBJ1-4; weak D call: TRBD1 (5 bases). The sequenced material came from blood. This TCR was recovered from a woman aged 18-29 years with Graves' ophthalmopathy. CDR3 sequence: CASSQGFPGKLFF. CDR3 DNA sequence: TGTGCCAGCAGCCAGGGATTTCCCGGGAAACTGTTTTTT.